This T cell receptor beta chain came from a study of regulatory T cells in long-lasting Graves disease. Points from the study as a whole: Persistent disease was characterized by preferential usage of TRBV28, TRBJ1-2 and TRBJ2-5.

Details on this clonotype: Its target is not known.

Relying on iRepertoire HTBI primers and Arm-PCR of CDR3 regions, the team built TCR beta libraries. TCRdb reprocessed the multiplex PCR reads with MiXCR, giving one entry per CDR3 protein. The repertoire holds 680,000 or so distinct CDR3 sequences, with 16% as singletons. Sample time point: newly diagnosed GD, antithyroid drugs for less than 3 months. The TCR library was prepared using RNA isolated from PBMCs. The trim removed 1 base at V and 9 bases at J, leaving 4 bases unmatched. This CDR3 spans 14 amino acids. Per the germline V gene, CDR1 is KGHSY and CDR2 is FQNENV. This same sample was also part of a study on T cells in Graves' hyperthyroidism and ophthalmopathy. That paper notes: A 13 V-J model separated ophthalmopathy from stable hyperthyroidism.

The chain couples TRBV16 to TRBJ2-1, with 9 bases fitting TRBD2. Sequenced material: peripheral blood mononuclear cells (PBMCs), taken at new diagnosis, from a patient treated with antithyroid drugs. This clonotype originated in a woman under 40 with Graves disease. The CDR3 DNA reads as TGTGCCAGCAGCCAATTAGCGGGAGAGTCTGAGCAGTTCTTC. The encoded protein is CASSQLAGESEQFF.